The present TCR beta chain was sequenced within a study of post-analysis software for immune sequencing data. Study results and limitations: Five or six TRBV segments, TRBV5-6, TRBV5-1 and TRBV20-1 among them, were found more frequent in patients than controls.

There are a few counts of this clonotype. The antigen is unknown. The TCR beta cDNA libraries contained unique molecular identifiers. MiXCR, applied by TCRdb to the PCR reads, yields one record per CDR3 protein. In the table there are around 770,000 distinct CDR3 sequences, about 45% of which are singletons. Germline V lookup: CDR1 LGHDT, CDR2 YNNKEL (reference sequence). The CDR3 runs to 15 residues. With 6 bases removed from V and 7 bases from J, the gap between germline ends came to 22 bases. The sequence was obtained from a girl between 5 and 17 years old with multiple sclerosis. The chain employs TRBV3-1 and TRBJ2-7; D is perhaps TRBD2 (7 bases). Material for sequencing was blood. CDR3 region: CASSRATGGRREQYF. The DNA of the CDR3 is TGTGCCAGCAGTCGCGCGACGGGGGGCCGCCGGGAGCAGTACTTC.